The clone carrying this TCR beta chain was detected only a few times. This entry comes from a study of CD8+ T cells in alopecia areata. CDR1 and CDR2 from the germline V gene are SGHDT and YYEEEE. The CDR3 totals 13 residues. V was trimmed by 2 bases and J by 3 bases, leaving 7 bases between them. Sequencing templates came from extracted RNA that was reverse transcribed into cDNA. Measured with immunoSEQ multiplex PCR; TCRdb has only the in-frame clones, and not every one. The table has about 110,000 clones, around 59% seen once. The rearrangement links TRBV5-6 to TRBJ2-3; D uncertain. The clonotype comes from a human donor in good health. Sequencing was performed on CD8+ T cells sorted from blood. In nucleotides, the CDR3 is TGTGCCAGCAGCTTTGGAGCAACAGATACGCAGTATTTT. Translating gives CASSFGATDTQYF.